Sequencing of this T cell receptor beta chain was carried out in a study of blood T cell repertoires in COVID-19. Overall study context: PBMCs, B-cell-depleted T cells, or T cells provided the cDNA or gDNA that made up the material.

Participants were aged about 18 to 90 years, lived in about two dozen US areas, and enrolled virtually. Researchers sorted participants into cohorts using their self-reported clinical history. J was trimmed by 2 bases and V by 5 bases; bases with no gene match: 9. Germline V gene data show CDR1 as MNHEY and CDR2 as SVGAGI. The CDR3 consists of 15 residues. Per the authors' pipeline: Amplification from reference gene primers served as the basis for estimated nucleated cell counts. The table came from immunoSEQ multiplex PCR; TCRdb's copy has only in-frame clones and leaves some out. V and J calls and clone size come straight from that table; D and trimming were deduced from the DNA. Of roughly 150,000 clones detected, over 70% appear once; the ten largest clones hold about 5.8%.

This TCR was recovered from a woman between 40 and 50 years old with acute COVID-19. Input material: PBMCs or T cells enriched from blood (not recorded which). The chain is built from TRBV6-5 and TRBJ2-7; TRBD1 matches at 7 bases. CDR3: CASSTGQVLTYEQYF. CDR3 nucleotides: TGTGCCAGCAGTACAGGACAGGTCCTTACCTACGAGCAGTACTTC.